Below are 18 T cell receptor beta chains sequenced from a single sample in a study of shared clonotypes between healthy human individuals. The repertoire was sequenced with immunoSEQ multiplex PCR; TCRdb's copy has only in-frame clones and lacks some. The sample records over a million clones, approximately 96% being singletons. The sequenced material came from naive CD4+ T cells sorted from blood. The subset denotes: CD45RA+ positively selected. The receptors here all came from a man under 40 in good health.

The rearrangement joins TRBV7-8 to TRBJ2-7; 9 nucleotides agree with TRBD1. Looked up from germline, CDR1 is SGHVS and CDR2 is FQNEAQ. This CDR3 is 15 amino acids long. Trimming at V came to 5 bases and at J to 2 bases, leaving 7 bases not matched to a gene. CDR3 nucleotides: TGTGCCAGCAGCAGAACCGGGACAGGGACCTACGAGCAGTACTTC. Translating gives CASSRTGTGTYEQYF.

The genes are TRBV18 and TRBJ2-1, with 8 bases that match TRBD2. The CDR3 loop spans 17 amino acids. Germline V CDR1 and CDR2: KGHSH, LQKENI. V lost 2 bases, J lost 1 base, and 7 bases stayed unmatched. DNA of the CDR3: TGTGCCAGCTCACCAAGAACTAGCGGACCGTCCTACAATGAGCAGTTCTTC. Its protein product is CASSPRTSGPSYNEQFF.

The sample holds one count of this clone. The J gene is TRBJ2-5, the V gene TRBV9; 9 positions match TRBD2. Unmatched junction bases numbered 7, after V lost 0 bases and J lost 4 bases. The CDR3 runs to 16 residues. CDR1 is SGDLS and CDR2 is YYNGEE in the germline V gene. The CDR3 DNA reads TGTGCCAGCAGCGTAGCTTTGCTAGCGGGAACAGAGACCCAGTACTTC. Translating it yields CASSVALLAGTETQYF.

This clone was seen a single time. The CDR3 sequence: CASSPVKLSTDTQYF. In DNA, the CDR3 is TGTGCCAGCAGCCCCGTTAAACTCTCGACAGATACGCAGTATTTT. The chain recombines TRBV27 with TRBJ2-3; D uncertain. Trimming removed 6 bases at V and 3 bases at J, with 16 bases between. The germline V gene has CDR1 MNHEY and CDR2 SMNVEV (reference sequence). This CDR3 has 15 residues.

This chain joins TRBV2 and TRBJ2-5; no definite D call. Per the germline V gene, CDR1 is SNHLY and CDR2 is FYNNEI. This CDR3 region has 19 residues. Trimming shortened V by 3 bases and J by 2 bases, and 25 bases separated the two germline ends. The CDR3 reads CASSDVGPKSAPYQETQYF. CDR3 sequence (DNA): TGTGCCAGCAGTGACGTAGGGCCAAAATCGGCCCCGTATCAAGAGACCCAGTACTTC.

This chain connects TRBV11-2 to TRBJ2-1; D is unclear. Trimming removed 2 bases at V and 10 bases at J, with 9 bases between. Looked up from germline, CDR1 is SGHAT and CDR2 is FQNNGV. The CDR3 runs 12 residues. CDR3 nucleotide sequence: TGTGCCAGCAGCTTAAGGGTTAGAGAGCAGTTCTTC. Residues: CASSLRVREQFF.

The chain combines TRBV7-9 with TRBJ2-3; unclear D gene. CDR3 length: 14 amino acids. V lost 4 bases and J lost 2, with 10 bases in between. Germline CDR1 SEHNR, CDR2 FQNEAQ (reference sequence). The CDR3: CASSWLGFTDTQYF. The CDR3 coding sequence is TGTGCCAGCAGCTGGCTTGGTTTCACAGATACGCAGTATTTT. Based on the CDR3 plus reference TRBV7-9 and TRBJ2-3, the full variable domain is DTGVSQNPRHKITKRGQNVTFRCDPISEHNRLYWYRQTLGQGPEFLTYFQNEAQLEKSRLLSDRFSAERPKGSFSTLEIQRTEQGDSAMYLCASSWLGFTDTQYFGPGTRLTVL.

The chain couples TRBV9 to TRBJ2-5; 9 bases map to TRBD2. Trimming cost V 3 bases and J 11 bases; bases outside gene matches: 17. This CDR3 comprises 16 residues. CDR1 and CDR2 from the germline V gene are SGDLS and YYNGEE. This chain's CDR3 is CASSDSSLAGMYEQYF. In nucleotides, the CDR3 is TGTGCCAGCAGCGACTCATCCCTAGCGGGAATGTATGAGCAGTACTTC.

The chain carries TRBV6-6 and TRBJ2-7, with a tentative D call TRBD1 (6 bases). The V gene lost 3 bases and the J gene lost 3 bases, with 9 bases spanning the gap. The CDR3 spans 13 residues. CDR1 and CDR2 (germline): MNHNY, SVGAGI (reference sequence). The CDR3 loop is CASSYLQGYEQYF. DNA of the CDR3: TGTGCCAGCAGTTATTTACAGGGCTACGAGCAGTACTTC.

This rearrangement joins TRBV7-2 to TRBJ2-3, with 10 bases lining up with TRBD2. This CDR3 is built from 13 residues. The V segment lost 5 bases and the J segment 6 bases; nucleotides outside the gene matches: 2. Germline assignment: CDR1 SGHTA and CDR2 FQGNSA. The CDR3 DNA follows: TGTGCCAGCAGCCCTAGCGGGAGCGATACGCAGTATTTT. It codes for CASSPSGSDTQYF.

In the case of this clone: This CDR3 is also generated by other DNA sequences in the sample. This sequence joins TRBV9 and TRBJ2-1; D is possibly TRBD2 (6 bases). CDR3 size: 14 residues. Per germline, CDR1 SGDLS and CDR2 YYNGEE. The germline V and J ends were trimmed by 1 base and 6 bases, with 11 bases remaining between them. Here the CDR3 reads CASSVSGRSNEQFF. As DNA, the CDR3 is TGTGCCAGCAGCGTAAGCGGGCGATCCAATGAGCAGTTCTTC.

The CDR3 sequence: CASSKLETQYF. Here the CDR3 DNA reads TGTGCCAGCAGCAAGCTGGAGACCCAGTACTTC. The rearrangement uses TRBV21-1 and TRBJ2-5. TRBV21-1 represents a pseudogene. The CDR3 runs to 11 residues.

CDR3 DNA sequence: TGCGCCAGCAGCCAGGCCCCACATGGAGGGGGCTACGAGCAGTACTTC. This sequence encodes CASSQAPHGGGYEQYF. V is TRBV4-3 and J is TRBJ2-7; TRBD1 or TRBD2 may be the D gene (6 bases each). Germline CDR1 and CDR2: LGHNA and YSLEER. This CDR3 comprises 16 residues. V dropped 3 bases and J dropped 3 bases, with 18 bases sitting between them.

The V gene is TRBV7-6, the J gene TRBJ2-5, with 11 bases identical to TRBD2. This CDR3 has 14 residues. Germline loops: CDR1 SGHVS, CDR2 FNYEAQ. J gave up 3 bases and V 5 bases, and 2 bases lay outside the gene matches. CDR3 sequence (DNA): TGTGCCAGCAGCCTGGGACTAGCGGAAGAGACCCAGTACTTC. This codes for CASSLGLAEETQYF.

The rearrangement links TRBV5-1 to TRBJ2-5, with D maybe TRBD1 (6 bases). CDR1 SGHRS and CDR2 YFSETQ come from the germline V gene. V was clipped by 4 bases and J by 2 bases, with 9 bases between them. The CDR3 is 13 amino acids. This CDR3 is CASSQGTQETQYF. For the CDR3, the DNA is TGCGCCAGCAGCCAGGGGACGCAAGAGACCCAGTACTTC.

This chain connects TRBV19 to TRBJ2-4; possibly TRBD1 for D (6 bases). There are 14 residues in the CDR3. The germline V gene has CDR1 LNHDA and CDR2 SQIVND (reference sequence). The V gene lost 3 bases and the J gene lost 7 bases, with 13 bases spanning the gap. For the CDR3, the DNA is TGTGCCAGTAGTATCAACAGGGTCGGTAACATTCAGTACTTC. Protein product: CASSINRVGNIQYF.

The gene calls are TRBV5-1 and TRBJ2-5, with D possibly matching TRBD1 (6 bases). The V gene lost 0 bases and the J gene lost 2 bases, with 11 bases spanning the gap. This CDR3 has 15 amino acids. Germline V CDR1 and CDR2: SGHRS, YFSETQ. CDR3 sequence: CASSLARTVQETQYF. CDR3 DNA sequence: TGCGCCAGCAGCTTGGCCAGGACAGTTCAAGAGACCCAGTACTTC.

This chain uses TRBV7-8 with TRBJ2-7; no definite D call. CDR1 is SGHVS, CDR2 FQNEAQ, per germline. The CDR3 is 14 amino acids. V was cut by 5 bases and J by 6 bases, with 17 bases left in between. CDR3 sequence reads: CASSQADWVAEQYF. The CDR3 DNA reads TGTGCCAGCAGCCAGGCGGATTGGGTAGCCGAGCAGTACTTC.